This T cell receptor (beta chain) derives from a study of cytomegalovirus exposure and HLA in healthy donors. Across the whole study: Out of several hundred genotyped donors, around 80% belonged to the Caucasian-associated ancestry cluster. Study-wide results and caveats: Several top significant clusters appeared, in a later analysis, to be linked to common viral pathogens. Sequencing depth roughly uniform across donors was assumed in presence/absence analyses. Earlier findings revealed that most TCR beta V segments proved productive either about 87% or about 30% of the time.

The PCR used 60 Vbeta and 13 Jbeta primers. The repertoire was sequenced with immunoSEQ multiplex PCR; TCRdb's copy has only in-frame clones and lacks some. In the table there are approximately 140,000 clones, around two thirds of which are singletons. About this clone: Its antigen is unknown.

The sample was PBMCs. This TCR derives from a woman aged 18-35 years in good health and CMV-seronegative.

CDR3 coding DNA: TGCGCCAGCAGCAACAGGGGGCAGGCAGATACGCAGTATTTT. Its protein is CASSNRGQADTQYF. The chain recombines TRBV4-3 with TRBJ2-3, with 9 bases aligning to TRBD1. The CDR3 runs to 14 residues. Per germline, CDR1 LGHNA and CDR2 YSLEER. The V and J ends lost 5 bases and 4 bases, in that order; junction bases with no gene match: 4.